The clone carrying this TCR beta chain has just one count. Germline CDR1 is GTSNPN and CDR2 is SVGIG (reference sequence). V lost 0 bases and J lost 9, with 9 bases in between. The CDR3 has 12 residues. TCRdb called the RT-PCR reads again in MiXCR, with one record for every CDR3 protein. This sample carries more than 4,500 distinct CDR3 sequences, about 90% of them seen once, and the ten largest clones take 1.5% to 2%. This sample stems from a study of yellow fever vaccine responses in identical twins. The receptor was derived from a woman aged 18-29 years who received the yellow fever vaccine. The chain has TRBV30 and TRBJ2-1; the D is unclear. Sequencing used T cells from blood (PBMCs), unsorted or a sorted subset (not recorded which), obtained before or after yellow fever vaccination (not recorded which). In nucleotides, the CDR3 is TGTGCCTGGAGTGTACCTGGTCCTGAGCAGTTCTTC. The encoded protein is CAWSVPGPEQFF.